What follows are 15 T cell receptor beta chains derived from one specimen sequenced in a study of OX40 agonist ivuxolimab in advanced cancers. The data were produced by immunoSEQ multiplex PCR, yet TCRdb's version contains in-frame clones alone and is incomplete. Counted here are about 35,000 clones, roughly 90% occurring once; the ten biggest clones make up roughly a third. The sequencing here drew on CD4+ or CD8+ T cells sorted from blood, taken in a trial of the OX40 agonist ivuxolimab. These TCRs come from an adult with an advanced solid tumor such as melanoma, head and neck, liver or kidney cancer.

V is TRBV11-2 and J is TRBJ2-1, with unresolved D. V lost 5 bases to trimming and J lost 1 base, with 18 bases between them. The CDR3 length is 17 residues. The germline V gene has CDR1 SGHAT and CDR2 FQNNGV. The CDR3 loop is CASSLRPPLASYNEQFF. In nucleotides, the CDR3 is TGTGCCAGCAGCCTTCGCCCACCCCTCGCGTCCTACAATGAGCAGTTCTTC. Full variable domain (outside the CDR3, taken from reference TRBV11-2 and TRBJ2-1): EAGVAQSPRYKIIEKRQSVAFWCNPISGHATLYWYQQILGQGPKLLIQFQNNGVVDDSQLPKDRFSAERLKGVDSTLKIQPAKLEDSAVYLCASSLRPPLASYNEQFFGPGTRLTVL.

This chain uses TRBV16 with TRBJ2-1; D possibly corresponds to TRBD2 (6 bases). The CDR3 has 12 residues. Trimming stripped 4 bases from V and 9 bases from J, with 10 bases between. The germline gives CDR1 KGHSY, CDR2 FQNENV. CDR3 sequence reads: CASSPLATEQFF. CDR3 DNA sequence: TGTGCCAGCAGCCCTCTAGCGACTGAGCAGTTCTTC.

The CDR3 nucleotides read TGTGCCAGCAGCCGGAATAGCGGGGGCTACGAGCAGTACTTC. It translates to CASSRNSGGYEQYF. V gene TRBV14 combines with J gene TRBJ2-7; 9 bases agree with TRBD2. CDR1 is SGHDN, CDR2 FVKESK, per germline. This CDR3 has 14 residues. The V segment lost 4 bases and the J segment 3 bases; nucleotides outside the gene matches: 4.

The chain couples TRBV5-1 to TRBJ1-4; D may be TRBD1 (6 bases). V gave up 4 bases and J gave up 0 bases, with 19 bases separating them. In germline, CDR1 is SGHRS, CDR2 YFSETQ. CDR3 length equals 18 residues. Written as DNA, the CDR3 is TGCGCCAGCAGCCTTGGGTGGCAGGGGACCTCAACTAATGAAAAACTGTTTTTT. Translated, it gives CASSLGWQGTSTNEKLFF.

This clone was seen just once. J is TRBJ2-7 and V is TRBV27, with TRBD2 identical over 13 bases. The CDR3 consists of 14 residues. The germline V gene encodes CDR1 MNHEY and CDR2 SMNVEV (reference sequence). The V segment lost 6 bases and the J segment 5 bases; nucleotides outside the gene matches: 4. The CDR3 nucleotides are TGTGCCAGCAGCGGACTAGCGGGAGCGGACGAGCAGTACTTC. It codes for CASSGLAGADEQYF.

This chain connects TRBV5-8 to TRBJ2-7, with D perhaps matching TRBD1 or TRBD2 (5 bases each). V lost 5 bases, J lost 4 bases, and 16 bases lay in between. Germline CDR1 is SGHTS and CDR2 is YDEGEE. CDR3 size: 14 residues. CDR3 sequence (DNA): TGTGCCAGCAGGCCCCGGGACCACCCATACGAGCAGTACTTC. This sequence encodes CASRPRDHPYEQYF.

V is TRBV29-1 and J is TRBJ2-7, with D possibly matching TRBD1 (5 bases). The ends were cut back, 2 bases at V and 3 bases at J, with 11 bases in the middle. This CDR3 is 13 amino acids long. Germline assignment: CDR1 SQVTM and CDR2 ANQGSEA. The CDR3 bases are TGCAGCGTTGAATCAGGGTATTACTACGAGCAGTACTTC. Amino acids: CSVESGYYYEQYF.

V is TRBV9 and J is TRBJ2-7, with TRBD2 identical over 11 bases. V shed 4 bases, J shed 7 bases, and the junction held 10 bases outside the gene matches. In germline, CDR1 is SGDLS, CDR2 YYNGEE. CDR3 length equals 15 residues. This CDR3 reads CASSPGTSGPWEQYF. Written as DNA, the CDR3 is TGTGCCAGCAGCCCCGGGACTAGCGGTCCCTGGGAGCAGTACTTC.

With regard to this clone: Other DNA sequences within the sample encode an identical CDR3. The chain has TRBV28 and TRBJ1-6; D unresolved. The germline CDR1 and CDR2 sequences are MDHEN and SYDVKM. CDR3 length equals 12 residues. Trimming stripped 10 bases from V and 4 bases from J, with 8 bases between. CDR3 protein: CATRDYNSPLHF. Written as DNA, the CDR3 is TGTGCCACTAGGGATTATAATTCACCCCTCCACTTT.

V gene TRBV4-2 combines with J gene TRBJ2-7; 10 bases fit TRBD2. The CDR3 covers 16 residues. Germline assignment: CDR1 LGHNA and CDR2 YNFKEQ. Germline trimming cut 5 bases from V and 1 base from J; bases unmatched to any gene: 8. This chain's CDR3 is CASSEAGLAISYEQYF. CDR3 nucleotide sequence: TGTGCCAGCAGCGAAGCGGGACTAGCGATTTCCTACGAGCAGTACTTC.

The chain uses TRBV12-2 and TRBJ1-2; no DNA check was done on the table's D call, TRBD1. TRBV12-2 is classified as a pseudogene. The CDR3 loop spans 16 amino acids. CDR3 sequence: CASRLVLSAGGGGYTF. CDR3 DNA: TGTGCAAGTCGCTTAGTTCTTTCGGCAGGGGGCGGTGGCTACACCTTC.

In DNA, the CDR3 is TGCAGTGCTAGTAGGTCTGATACGCAGTATTTT. It codes for CSASRSDTQYF. The genes are TRBV20-1 and TRBJ2-3, with D hard to call. The CDR3 length is 11 residues. Germline CDR1 is DFQATT and CDR2 is SNEGSKA (reference sequence). Trimming cost V 3 bases and J 6 bases, with 7 bases left between them.

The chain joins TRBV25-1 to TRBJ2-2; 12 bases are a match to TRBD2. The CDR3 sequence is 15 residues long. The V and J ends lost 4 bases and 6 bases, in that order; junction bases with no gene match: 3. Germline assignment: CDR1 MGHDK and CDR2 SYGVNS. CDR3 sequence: CASSGRLAGAGELFF. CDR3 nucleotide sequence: TGTGCCAGCAGTGGCCGACTAGCGGGAGCCGGGGAGCTGTTTTTT.

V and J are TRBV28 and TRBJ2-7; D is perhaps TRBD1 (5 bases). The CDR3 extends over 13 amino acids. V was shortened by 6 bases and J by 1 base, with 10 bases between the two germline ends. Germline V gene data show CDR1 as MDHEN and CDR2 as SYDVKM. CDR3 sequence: CASRTDSSYEQYF. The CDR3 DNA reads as TGTGCCAGCAGAACTGACAGTTCCTACGAGCAGTACTTC. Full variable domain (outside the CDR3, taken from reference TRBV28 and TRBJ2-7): DVKVTQSSRYLVKRTGEKVFLECVQDMDHENMFWYRQDPGLGLRLIYFSYDVKMKEKGDIPEGYSVSREKKERFSLILESASTNQTSMYLCASRTDSSYEQYFGPGTRLTVT.

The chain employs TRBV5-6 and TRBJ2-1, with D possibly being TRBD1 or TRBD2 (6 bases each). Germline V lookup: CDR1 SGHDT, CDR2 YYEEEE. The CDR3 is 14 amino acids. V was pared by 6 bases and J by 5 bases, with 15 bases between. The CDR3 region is CASTFGGYHNEQFF. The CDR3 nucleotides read TGTGCCAGCACCTTCGGGGGCTACCACAATGAGCAGTTCTTC.